This is a list of T cell receptor beta chains from one sample in a study of blood T cells in healthy people across ages. TCRdb re-derived calls from the 5' RACE reads in MiXCR, one entry per CDR3 protein. The sample contains fewer than 1.5 million distinct CDR3 sequences, 40% to 50% of which appear only once. Material for sequencing was blood. The receptors come from a woman aged 18-35 years in good health. Both conserved end residues are part of each CDR3. D genes are given only for firm matches. A clone size is listed for some rows: how often the clone was seen (once, few, many), or a class if it is expanded.

cdr3_aa cdr3_nt j_call v_call clone_size d_call
CASRKADYGYTF TGTGCCAGCAGGAAGGCGGACTATGGCTACACCTTC TRBJ1-2 TRBV2 few -
CSASLWERNNEQFF TGCAGTGCTTCGCTATGGGAACGGAACAATGAGCAGTTCTTC TRBJ2-1 TRBV20-1 - -
CASSAYRGGVTEAFF TGTGCCAGCAGTGCCTACCGTGGGGGAGTCACTGAGGCTTTCTTT TRBJ1-1 TRBV6-1 - -
CASSYLVTTGTSLFVGQYF TGTGCCAGCAGCTATCTGGTTACAACCGGGACTAGTCTGTTTGTGGGGCAGTACTTC TRBJ2-4 TRBV7-2 few TRBD2
CASGASGRASGANVLTF TGTGCCAGCGGGGCTAGCGGGAGGGCCTCAGGGGCCAACGTCCTGACTTTC TRBJ2-6 TRBV4-2 - TRBD2
CSATSGASYEQYF TGCAGTGCCACTTCGGGGGCCTCCTACGAGCAGTACTTC TRBJ2-7 TRBV20-1 few -
CASSLDLAGVNTEAFF TGCGCCAGCAGCTTGGATCTGGCAGGGGTGAACACTGAAGCTTTCTTT TRBJ1-1 TRBV5-1 - -
CASTQAPGVGYGYTF TGTGCCAGCACCCAAGCCCCGGGCGTAGGCTATGGCTACACCTTC TRBJ1-2 TRBV5-5 - -
CSAPRPASNQPQHF TGCAGTGCCCCCCGGCCTGCTTCCAATCAGCCCCAGCATTTT TRBJ1-5 TRBV20-1 - -
CSARSGRVNEQFF TGCAGTGCTAGGAGCGGGAGGGTCAATGAGCAGTTCTTC TRBJ2-1 TRBV20-1 few TRBD2
CASSTPTRDPTSNEQFF TGTGCCAGCAGCACACCCACTCGGGACCCCACGTCGAATGAGCAGTTCTTC TRBJ2-1 TRBV5-5 - -
CSARDRGPLDEQYF TGCAGTGCTAGAGACAGGGGGCCCCTTGACGAGCAGTACTTC TRBJ2-7 TRBV20-1 few TRBD1
CAITPGALLTDTQYF TGTGCCATCACCCCTGGGGCCCTCCTCACAGATACGCAGTATTTT TRBJ2-3 TRBV10-3 few -
CASSLDRQSPQHF TGTGCCAGCAGCTTGGACAGGCAGTCACCCCAGCATTTT TRBJ1-5 TRBV6-5 - TRBD1
CASSLGTAEGADTQYF TGCGCCAGCAGCTTAGGGACTGCGGAGGGGGCAGATACGCAGTATTTT TRBJ2-3 TRBV5-1 - -
CAWSVPLNEQFF TGTGCCTGGAGTGTTCCCCTGAATGAGCAGTTCTTC TRBJ2-1 TRBV30 - -
CAGSQGQTVSYEQYF TGCGCCGGCAGCCAAGGCCAGACGGTCTCCTACGAGCAGTACTTC TRBJ2-7 TRBV4-1 - -
CASSDKLAGDSGANVLTF TGTGCCAGCAGCGACAAACTAGCGGGAGACTCTGGGGCCAACGTCCTGACTTTC TRBJ2-6 TRBV21-1 few -
CASMEGAGYTF TGTGCCAGCATGGAGGGGGCAGGCTACACCTTC TRBJ1-2 TRBV6-6 - TRBD1
CASSTTTAPVNQPQHF TGTGCCAGCAGTACCACGACAGCACCAGTCAATCAGCCCCAGCATTTT TRBJ1-5 TRBV12-3/TRBV12-4 - -
CSAREGQGNTEAFF TGCAGTGCTAGAGAAGGACAGGGGAACACTGAAGCTTTCTTT TRBJ1-1 TRBV20-1 - TRBD1
CASSQGGAGANVLTF TGCGCCAGCAGCCAAGGAGGGGCTGGGGCCAACGTCCTGACTTTC TRBJ2-6 TRBV4-1 - -
CSVDGSSGANVLTF TGCAGCGTAGATGGGAGCTCTGGGGCCAACGTCCTGACTTTC TRBJ2-6 TRBV29-1 few -
CSARQGTSGGNEQFF TGCAGTGCTAGACAAGGGACTAGCGGGGGCAATGAGCAGTTCTTC TRBJ2-1 TRBV20-1 few TRBD2
CASSPDRLAGVLTYEQYF TGTGCCAGCAGCCCCGACAGACTAGCGGGAGTTCTTACCTACGAGCAGTACTTC TRBJ2-7 TRBV3-1 - TRBD2
CASSQGRLTNNEQFF TGTGCCAGCAGCCAAGGTCGGCTAACAAACAATGAGCAGTTCTTC TRBJ2-1 TRBV3-1 - -
CASSSEGESNEQFF TGTGCCAGCAGCTCAGAGGGCGAATCCAATGAGCAGTTCTTC TRBJ2-1 TRBV9 - -
CASRRLAGDLDEQYF TGTGCCAGCAGGCGGCTAGCGGGAGATCTCGACGAGCAGTACTTC TRBJ2-7 TRBV3-1 few TRBD2
CSARVPAGGLTGELFF TGCAGTGCTAGAGTGCCAGCGGGAGGTCTTACCGGGGAGCTGTTTTTT TRBJ2-2 TRBV20-1 - TRBD2
CASSQGWGGNTEAFF TGCGCCAGCAGCCAAGGGTGGGGAGGGAACACTGAAGCTTTCTTT TRBJ1-1 TRBV4-1 few -
CSARSLAGDQETQYF TGCAGTGCTAGATCGCTAGCGGGGGACCAAGAGACCCAGTACTTC TRBJ2-5 TRBV20-1 - TRBD2
CSALLPLDSYEQYF TGCAGTGCCCTTCTACCTCTGGACTCCTACGAGCAGTACTTC TRBJ2-7 TRBV20-1 few -
CASSYGGAKTEAFF TGTGCCAGCAGTTACGGTGGGGCGAAGACTGAAGCTTTCTTT TRBJ1-1 TRBV6-5 - -
CSVGGGADYTEAFF TGCAGCGTTGGAGGGGGCGCCGACTACACTGAAGCTTTCTTT TRBJ1-1 TRBV29-1 few TRBD1
CAWYHTEAFF TGTGCCTGGTACCACACTGAAGCTTTCTTT TRBJ1-1 TRBV30 - -